The rows below give T cell receptor beta chains drawn from one sample of a study of graft-versus-host responses after intestinal transplantation. Antigens of these TCRs are unknown. Using immunoSEQ multiplex PCR, the repertoire was profiled, and TCRdb retains in-frame clones only, with some absent. Here the sample spans about 93,000 clones, around 93% being singletons. This material consisted of unstimulated CD8+ T cells sorted from spleen or lymph node cells, taken before intestinal transplant. The receptors originated from a human donor who received an intestinal transplant. CDR3s include the opening cysteine and the closing phenylalanine or tryptophan. Each record gives: CDR3 protein, CDR3 DNA, clone size, V gene, D gene, J gene. D genes are given only for firm matches. Where a row states a size, it is once, few, many or the class of an expanded clone; other rows omit it.

cdr3_aa: CASSPSGANVLTF
cdr3_nt: TGTGCCAGCAGTCCGTCTGGGGCCAACGTCCTGACTTTC
clone_size: NA
v_call: TRBV27
d_call: NA
j_call: TRBJ2-6

cdr3_aa: CASSLDRSVNTEAFF
cdr3_nt: TGCGCCAGCAGCTTGGACAGGTCTGTGAACACTGAAGCTTTCTTT
clone_size: NA
v_call: TRBV5-1
d_call: NA
j_call: TRBJ1-1

cdr3_aa: CASSFTPAGPYGYTF
cdr3_nt: TGTGCCAGCAGTTTCACCCCTGCAGGGCCCTATGGCTACACCTTC
clone_size: NA
v_call: TRBV27
d_call: NA
j_call: TRBJ1-2

cdr3_aa: CASSLEGGSSYNEQFF
cdr3_nt: TGCGCCAGCAGCTTGGAGGGCGGGAGCTCCTACAATGAGCAGTTCTTC
clone_size: NA
v_call: TRBV5-1
d_call: TRBD2
j_call: TRBJ2-1

cdr3_aa: CASSDYSIGPGQGSYGYTF
cdr3_nt: TGTGCCAGCAGCGATTACTCCATCGGTCCTGGCCAGGGGAGCTATGGCTACACCTTC
clone_size: NA
v_call: TRBV21-1
d_call: NA
j_call: TRBJ1-2

cdr3_aa: CASSMHVENYEQYF
cdr3_nt: TGTGCCAGTAGTATGCATGTAGAAAACTACGAGCAGTACTTC
clone_size: NA
v_call: TRBV19
d_call: NA
j_call: TRBJ2-7

cdr3_aa: CASSLSLHEQYF
cdr3_nt: TGTGCCAGCAGTTTGAGCTTACACGAGCAGTACTTC
clone_size: NA
v_call: TRBV7-9
d_call: NA
j_call: TRBJ2-7

cdr3_aa: CASSDPAGREDEQYF
cdr3_nt: TGTGCCAGCAGTGATCCGGCAGGGCGAGAGGACGAGCAGTACTTC
clone_size: NA
v_call: TRBV2
d_call: NA
j_call: TRBJ2-7

cdr3_aa: CASSLGLAGLVDTQYF
cdr3_nt: TGTGCCAGCAGCTTAGGATTAGCGGGATTGGTAGATACGCAGTATTTT
clone_size: NA
v_call: TRBV13
d_call: TRBD2
j_call: TRBJ2-3

cdr3_aa: CASSPPPDSAGANVLTF
cdr3_nt: TGTGCCAGCAGTCCACCCCCAGACAGCGCTGGGGCCAACGTCCTGACTTTC
clone_size: NA
v_call: TRBV27
d_call: NA
j_call: TRBJ2-6

cdr3_aa: CASSLSLQTGKGEKLFF
cdr3_nt: TGTGCCAGTAGTCTCTCTCTCCAGACAGGGAAGGGAGAAAAACTGTTTTTT
clone_size: once
v_call: TRBV19
d_call: TRBD1
j_call: TRBJ1-4

cdr3_aa: CASSWRQGPYEQYF
cdr3_nt: TGCGCCAGCAGCTGGCGACAGGGCCCCTACGAGCAGTACTTC
clone_size: NA
v_call: TRBV5-1
d_call: TRBD1
j_call: TRBJ2-7

cdr3_aa: CASSDISREGPYGYTF
cdr3_nt: TGTGCCAGTAGTGACATTTCTCGCGAGGGCCCCTATGGCTACACCTTC
clone_size: NA
v_call: TRBV19
d_call: NA
j_call: TRBJ1-2

cdr3_aa: CASSGPGQGGQPQHF
cdr3_nt: TGTGCCAGTAGTGGGCCGGGACAGGGGGGTCAGCCCCAGCATTTT
clone_size: NA
v_call: TRBV19
d_call: TRBD1
j_call: TRBJ1-5

cdr3_aa: CASSQDGMGLRLLNEQFF
cdr3_nt: TGCGCCAGCAGCCAAGATGGCATGGGGTTACGACTACTCAATGAGCAGTTCTTC
clone_size: NA
v_call: TRBV4-3
d_call: NA
j_call: TRBJ2-1

cdr3_aa: CASSSSGVSTDTQYF
cdr3_nt: TGTGCCAGCAGCTCTAGCGGGGTCAGCACAGATACGCAGTATTTT
clone_size: NA
v_call: TRBV7-6
d_call: TRBD2
j_call: TRBJ2-3

cdr3_aa: CAARTGLGTEAFF
cdr3_nt: TGTGCCGCCCGGACAGGGTTGGGCACTGAAGCTTTCTTT
clone_size: NA
v_call: TRBV27
d_call: TRBD1
j_call: TRBJ1-1

cdr3_aa: CASRGVGGRTEAFF
cdr3_nt: TGTGCCAGCAGGGGAGTTGGGGGCCGCACTGAAGCTTTCTTT
clone_size: NA
v_call: TRBV6-5
d_call: NA
j_call: TRBJ1-1

cdr3_aa: CASSPSSGEAFF
cdr3_nt: TGTGCCAGCAGCCCCAGCTCCGGGGAAGCTTTCTTT
clone_size: NA
v_call: TRBV6-6
d_call: NA
j_call: TRBJ1-1

cdr3_aa: CSVEVGFRGGFGGELFF
cdr3_nt: TGCAGCGTTGAAGTAGGGTTTAGGGGAGGCTTCGGCGGGGAGCTGTTTTTT
clone_size: NA
v_call: TRBV29-1
d_call: NA
j_call: TRBJ2-2

cdr3_aa: CAWGVQGWQAFF
cdr3_nt: TGTGCCTGGGGGGTCCAGGGCTGGCAAGCTTTCTTT
clone_size: NA
v_call: TRBV30
d_call: NA
j_call: TRBJ1-1

cdr3_aa: CAWSVLGNYGYTF
cdr3_nt: TGTGCCTGGAGTGTACTCGGTAACTATGGCTACACCTTC
clone_size: NA
v_call: TRBV30
d_call: NA
j_call: TRBJ1-2

cdr3_aa: CASSQTGYNEQFF
cdr3_nt: TGTGCCAGTAGTCAGACAGGATACAATGAGCAGTTCTTC
clone_size: NA
v_call: TRBV19
d_call: NA
j_call: TRBJ2-1

cdr3_aa: CASSLVLAGETQYF
cdr3_nt: TGTGCCAGCAGCTTAGTTCTAGCTGGGGAGACCCAGTACTTC
clone_size: NA
v_call: TRBV13
d_call: NA
j_call: TRBJ2-5

cdr3_aa: CATSIPGEGTYEQYF
cdr3_nt: TGTGCCACCAGCATCCCTGGCGAGGGTACCTACGAGCAGTACTTC
clone_size: NA
v_call: TRBV15
d_call: NA
j_call: TRBJ2-7

cdr3_aa: CASSLGGGYGYTF
cdr3_nt: TGTGCCAGCAGTTTAGGGGGGGGCTATGGCTACACCTTC
clone_size: NA
v_call: TRBV27
d_call: NA
j_call: TRBJ1-2

cdr3_aa: CASSFIVSVYQETQYF
cdr3_nt: TGTGCCAGCAGCTTTATCGTCTCAGTGTACCAAGAGACCCAGTACTTC
clone_size: NA
v_call: TRBV7-9
d_call: NA
j_call: TRBJ2-5

cdr3_aa: CASSGGLVLAQQYF
cdr3_nt: TGTGCCAGCAGCGGCGGACTAGTACTGGCTCAGCAGTACTTC
clone_size: NA
v_call: TRBV5-6
d_call: TRBD2
j_call: TRBJ2-7

cdr3_aa: CASSLGQGHEQYF
cdr3_nt: TGTGCCAGCAGCCTAGGTCAGGGGCACGAGCAGTACTTC
clone_size: NA
v_call: TRBV9
d_call: NA
j_call: TRBJ2-7

cdr3_aa: CASSSTAATNEKLFF
cdr3_nt: TGTGCCAGCAGCTCCACAGCTGCAACTAATGAAAAACTGTTTTTT
clone_size: NA
v_call: TRBV7-9
d_call: NA
j_call: TRBJ1-4

cdr3_aa: CASSYGQGATEAFF
cdr3_nt: TGTGCCAGCAGCTATGGACAGGGTGCGACTGAAGCTTTCTTT
clone_size: once
v_call: TRBV5-5
d_call: TRBD1
j_call: TRBJ1-1

cdr3_aa: CASSPRDSFGYGYTF
cdr3_nt: TGTGCCAGCAGCCCGAGGGACAGCTTTGGCTATGGCTACACCTTC
clone_size: NA
v_call: TRBV5-4
d_call: TRBD1
j_call: TRBJ1-2

cdr3_aa: CASSEVIGANTEAFF
cdr3_nt: TGTGCCAGCAGTGAAGTGATTGGGGCGAACACTGAAGCTTTCTTT
clone_size: once
v_call: TRBV6-1
d_call: NA
j_call: TRBJ1-1

cdr3_aa: CASSAPGGSNSPLHF
cdr3_nt: TGTGCCAGCAGCGCCCCAGGGGGCTCTAACTCACCCCTCCACTTT
clone_size: NA
v_call: TRBV7-9
d_call: TRBD1
j_call: TRBJ1-6

cdr3_aa: CASSLVAGTGSYNEQFF
cdr3_nt: TGTGCCAGCAGCTTAGTAGCGGGGACAGGGAGCTACAATGAGCAGTTCTTC
clone_size: NA
v_call: TRBV11-1
d_call: NA
j_call: TRBJ2-1

cdr3_aa: CASSHRQGNTGELFF
cdr3_nt: TGTGCCAGCAGCCACCGACAGGGAAATACCGGGGAGCTGTTTTTT
clone_size: NA
v_call: TRBV7-9
d_call: TRBD1
j_call: TRBJ2-2

cdr3_aa: CASSWTSGVTYEQYF
cdr3_nt: TGTGCCAGCAGTTGGACTAGCGGGGTGACCTACGAGCAGTACTTC
clone_size: NA
v_call: TRBV27
d_call: TRBD2
j_call: TRBJ2-7

cdr3_aa: CASGWPGRTYEQYF
cdr3_nt: TGTGCCAGCGGCTGGCCCGGGAGAACCTACGAGCAGTACTTC
clone_size: NA
v_call: TRBV7-2
d_call: NA
j_call: TRBJ2-7

cdr3_aa: CASSYRLAQSSYEQYF
cdr3_nt: TGTGCCAGCAGTTACAGACTAGCACAGAGCTCCTACGAGCAGTACTTC
clone_size: NA
v_call: TRBV27
d_call: TRBD2
j_call: TRBJ2-7

cdr3_aa: CASSQSRGTGNTIYF
cdr3_nt: TGCGCCAGCAGCCAAAGCAGGGGGACTGGAAACACCATATATTTT
clone_size: few
v_call: TRBV4-3
d_call: TRBD1
j_call: TRBJ1-3

cdr3_aa: CASSRSGTSGPYEQYF
cdr3_nt: TGTGCCAGCAGCCGGAGCGGGACTAGCGGGCCCTACGAGCAGTACTTC
clone_size: NA
v_call: TRBV7-2
d_call: TRBD2
j_call: TRBJ2-7

cdr3_aa: CASSPNLDTSGDTYEQYF
cdr3_nt: TGTGCCAGCAGCCCAAACCTAGACACATCCGGGGATACCTACGAGCAGTACTTC
clone_size: NA
v_call: TRBV2
d_call: NA
j_call: TRBJ2-7

cdr3_aa: CASSVVRGTYNEQFF
cdr3_nt: TGTGCCAGCAGCGTAGTTCGGGGGACCTACAATGAGCAGTTCTTC
clone_size: NA
v_call: TRBV9
d_call: NA
j_call: TRBJ2-1

cdr3_aa: CASSMSTEAFF
cdr3_nt: TGTGCCAGTAGTATGTCAACTGAAGCTTTCTTT
clone_size: once
v_call: TRBV19
d_call: NA
j_call: TRBJ1-1

cdr3_aa: CASSASWGRGYNEQFF
cdr3_nt: TGTGCCAGTAGTGCGTCTTGGGGGCGTGGCTACAATGAGCAGTTCTTC
clone_size: NA
v_call: TRBV19
d_call: NA
j_call: TRBJ2-1